Presented here are 2 T cell receptor beta chains from one specimen sequenced in a study of T cell responses to AZD1222 COVID-19 vaccine. Measured with immunoSEQ multiplex PCR; TCRdb has only the in-frame clones, and not every one. This sample has more than 80,000 clones, with 70% to 90% found just once. The sequencing used peripheral blood, collected on day 0 of AZD1222 vaccination. The source is an adult in good health.

The chain joins TRBV19 to TRBJ2-7, with TRBD2 as a possible D gene (6 bases). The CDR3 has 15 residues. Germline-derived CDR1 and CDR2 are LNHDA and SQIVND (reference sequence). V was shortened by 0 bases and J by 7 bases, with 16 bases between the two germline ends. The CDR3 is CASSIDYSWRGEQYF. The CDR3 DNA reads TGTGCCAGTAGTATAGATTACTCCTGGCGGGGAGAGCAGTACTTC.

The V call is TRBV15, the J call TRBJ1-2, with TRBD1 as a possible D gene (6 bases). Per the germline V gene, CDR1 is LNHNV and CDR2 is YYDKDF (reference sequence). This CDR3 region has 16 residues. V was trimmed by 0 bases and J by 0 bases, leaving 11 bases between them. The CDR3 DNA is TGTGCCACCAGCAGAGATCGGGGGCGGGCTAACTATGGCTACACCTTC. It specifies CATSRDRGRANYGYTF.